This entry lists 19 T cell receptor beta chains sequenced from one sample in a study of regulatory T cells in long-lasting Graves disease. HTBI primers from iRepertoire and Arm-PCR of CDR3 regions yielded the TCR beta libraries. Using its own MiXCR run on the multiplex PCR reads, TCRdb lists one record per CDR3 protein. The sample has around 400,000 distinct CDR3 sequences; about 12% are singletons. The time point here: newly diagnosed GD, antithyroid drugs for less than 3 months. With RNA extracted from PBMCs as input, the TCR library was made. These records were also assigned to another study, of T cells in Graves' hyperthyroidism and ophthalmopathy.

The source material was peripheral blood mononuclear cells (PBMCs), sampled at new diagnosis, from a patient treated with antithyroid drugs. The receptors stem from a woman between 18 and 29 years old with Graves disease.

The sample holds many counts of this clonotype. The V and J genes are TRBV2 and TRBJ2-2, with D hard to call. V was shortened by 5 bases and J by 0 bases, with 7 bases between the two germline ends. The CDR3 is made up of 14 amino acids. Germline CDR1 reads SNHLY; CDR2 reads FYNNEI. The DNA of the CDR3 is TGTGCCAGCAGTAAGGGTGCGAACACCGGGGAGCTGTTTTTT. This codes for CASSKGANTGELFF.

This clonotype has at least ten counts. V and J are TRBV7-3 and TRBJ2-1; perhaps TRBD1 as D (6 bases). With 5 bases removed from V and 6 bases from J, the gap between germline ends came to 17 bases. Germline V gene sequence: CDR1 SGHTA, CDR2 FQGTGA. This CDR3 has 15 residues. The CDR3 DNA is TGTGCCAGCAGCCCAACAGGGCCCCAGGGCAATGAGCAGTTCTTC. Its translation is CASSPTGPQGNEQFF. The full variable domain, its missing parts supplied by reference TRBV7-3 and TRBJ2-1, is GAGVSQTPSNKVTEKGKYVELRCDPISGHTALYWYRQSLGQGPEFLIYFQGTGAADDSGLPNDRFFAVRPEGSVSTLKIQRTERGDSAVYLCASSPTGPQGNEQFFGPGTRLTVL.

In its sample, this clonotype was seen a few times. The rearrangement joins TRBV3-1 to TRBJ1-1; 12 positions agree with TRBD1. The CDR3 is 19 residues long. Germline CDR1 LGHDT, CDR2 YNNKEL (reference sequence). Germline trimming cut 1 base from V and 4 bases from J; bases unmatched to any gene: 13. The CDR3 loop reads CASSQGVFSGQGASTEAFF. The CDR3 nucleotides read TGTGCCAGCAGCCAAGGAGTGTTCTCGGGACAGGGGGCGAGCACTGAAGCTTTCTTT. Filled out from reference TRBV3-1 and TRBJ1-1, the complete variable domain reads DTAVSQTPKYLVTQMGNDKSIKCEQNLGHDTMYWYKQDSKKFLKIMFSYNNKELIINETVPNRFSPKSPDKAHLNLHINSLELGDSAVYFCASSQGVFSGQGASTEAFFGQGTRLTVV.

This clonotype came up many times. The V call is TRBV11-2, the J call TRBJ2-1, with 7 bases lining up with TRBD1. Trimming removed 3 bases from V and 6 bases from J; junction bases left unmatched: 8. This CDR3 has 15 residues. Germline V CDR1 and CDR2: SGHAT, FQNNGV. The CDR3 DNA sequence: TGTGCCAGCAGCTTCACCGGGACAGTTTTCAATGAGCAGTTCTTC. Translating gives CASSFTGTVFNEQFF. The full variable domain, with the rest looked up from reference TRBV11-2 and TRBJ2-1, is EAGVAQSPRYKIIEKRQSVAFWCNPISGHATLYWYQQILGQGPKLLIQFQNNGVVDDSQLPKDRFSAERLKGVDSTLKIQPAKLEDSAVYLCASSFTGTVFNEQFFGPGTRLTVL.

J is TRBJ1-2 and V is TRBV12-3 or TRBV12-4; TRBD1 might be the D (5 bases). Deletions cut 5 bases from V and 8 bases from J, with 15 bases between. The CDR3 has 13 residues. The CDR3 bases are TGTGCCAGCAGTCAGAGGGACGTCCTGGGCTACACCTTC. Protein sequence: CASSQRDVLGYTF.

This clonotype was recorded many times. The V and J genes are TRBV19 and TRBJ1-1, with no clear D. CDR1 and CDR2 (germline): LNHDA, SQIVND (reference sequence). The CDR3 covers 15 residues. V gave up 1 base and J gave up 0 bases, with 9 bases separating them. The chain's CDR3 is CASSIVDTLNTEAFF. For the CDR3, the DNA is TGTGCCAGTAGTATAGTTGACACCCTGAACACTGAAGCTTTCTTT.

On this clonotype itself: A much larger clone sits a single nucleotide away, making a read error possible. The chain combines TRBV28 with TRBJ1-1, with D unclear. Between the trimmed V and J ends, which lost 5 bases and 0 bases, there was a span of 22 bases. Germline V CDR1 and CDR2: MDHEN, SYDVKM. The CDR3 is made up of 18 amino acids. The CDR3 bases are TGTGCCAGCAGTCTCACACGTGGTAGGGTAAAATTGAACACTGAAGCTTTCTTT. Protein: CASSLTRGRVKLNTEAFF.

This clonotype was counted at least ten times. The V call is TRBV27, the J call TRBJ2-1, with 9 bases aligning to TRBD2. This CDR3 comprises 14 residues. Germline CDR1 reads MNHEY; CDR2 reads SMNVEV (reference sequence). V was clipped by 5 bases and J by 8 bases; unmatched bases: 7. The CDR3 DNA sequence: TGTGCCAGCAGTGGCGGGGGGGGAGCACATGAGCAGTTCTTC. As protein: CASSGGGGAHEQFF.

This clonotype occurred many times. The chain combines TRBV7-2 with TRBJ1-4; D not certain. The CDR3 covers 15 residues. Per the germline V gene, CDR1 is SGHTA and CDR2 is FQGNSA. Trimming stripped 2 bases from V and 0 bases from J, with 7 bases between. The CDR3 coding sequence is TGTGCCAGCAGCTTATTGCGTACAACTAATGAAAAACTGTTTTTT. It specifies CASSLLRTTNEKLFF. The variable domain in full, completed from reference TRBV7-2 and TRBJ1-4, reads GAGVSQSPSNKVTEKGKDVELRCDPISGHTALYWYRQSLGQGLEFLIYFQGNSAPDKSGLPSDRFSAERTGGSVSTLTIQRTQQEDSAVYLCASSLLRTTNEKLFFGSGTQLSVL.

This clonotype appeared a few times. The rearrangement uses TRBV28 and TRBJ2-5, with a tentative D call TRBD2 (5 bases). This CDR3 has 15 amino acids. Germline CDR1 reads MDHEN; CDR2 reads SYDVKM. V shed 4 bases and J shed 5 bases, with 17 bases lying between them. In DNA, the CDR3 is TGTGCCAGCAGTTCCCGAGTGGGTAGAGGGGAGACCCAGTACTTC. Protein sequence: CASSSRVGRGETQYF. Using reference TRBV28 and TRBJ2-5 for the parts outside the CDR3, the full variable domain is DVKVTQSSRYLVKRTGEKVFLECVQDMDHENMFWYRQDPGLGLRLIYFSYDVKMKEKGDIPEGYSVSREKKERFSLILESASTNQTSMYLCASSSRVGRGETQYFGPGTRLLVL.

In its sample, this clonotype was seen many times. This chain joins TRBV10-1 and TRBJ1-5, with a tentative D call TRBD1 (5 bases). This CDR3 comprises 13 residues. V lost 0 bases to trimming and J lost 7 bases, with 7 bases between them. Germline V lookup: CDR1 WNHNN, CDR2 SYGVQD (reference sequence). CDR3 in amino acids: CASSESRGQPQHF. The CDR3 coding sequence is TGCGCCAGCAGTGAGTCACGGGGGCAGCCCCAGCATTTT.

This clonotype was found many times. This chain joins TRBV14 and TRBJ2-3; no clear D gene. Germline CDR1 SGHDN, CDR2 FVKESK. There are 16 residues in the CDR3. Trimming stripped 0 bases from V and 3 bases from J, with 13 bases between. This chain's CDR3 is CASSQDVGSSTDTQYF. The CDR3 coding sequence is TGTGCCAGCAGCCAAGATGTCGGTTCGAGTACAGATACGCAGTATTTT.

Only a few counts were recorded for this clonotype. This chain connects TRBV24-1 to TRBJ2-7; TRBD1 matches at 10 bases. Trimming cost V 3 bases and J 6 bases; bases outside gene matches: 7. Looked up from germline, CDR1 is KGHDR and CDR2 is SFDVKD. This CDR3 region has 15 residues. CDR3 protein: CATSDPGTGAGEQYF. The CDR3 DNA sequence: TGTGCCACCAGTGATCCTGGGACAGGGGCAGGCGAGCAGTACTTC.

This clonotype was seen repeatedly, ten times or more. The chain couples TRBV2 to TRBJ2-4, with D possibly being TRBD1 (5 bases). Germline V lookup: CDR1 SNHLY, CDR2 FYNNEI. This CDR3 is 17 amino acids long. V was shortened by 4 bases and J by 0 bases, with 16 bases between the two germline ends. In DNA form, the CDR3 reads TGTGCCAGCAGTGCCCTGCCCGACAGTCTAGCCAAAAACATTCAGTACTTC. Amino acid sequence: CASSALPDSLAKNIQYF. The complete variable domain, with remaining parts taken from reference TRBV2 and TRBJ2-4, reads EPEVTQTPSHQVTQMGQEVILRCVPISNHLYFYWYRQILGQKVEFLVSFYNNEISEKSEIFDDQFSVERPDGSNFTLKIRSTKLEDSAMYFCASSALPDSLAKNIQYFGAGTRLSVL.

There are many counts of this clonotype. V is TRBV28 and J is TRBJ2-1; the D call may be TRBD1 or TRBD2 (5 bases each). CDR1 and CDR2 (germline): MDHEN, SYDVKM. Deletions cut 6 bases from V and 0 bases from J, with 30 bases between. The CDR3 has 21 amino acids. Here the CDR3 DNA reads TGTGCCAGCAGCCCTAGGGGCAGTGACCACCCTAATCGGGGCTCCTACAATGAGCAGTTCTTC. Translating gives CASSPRGSDHPNRGSYNEQFF.

This clonotype showed up many times. The chain's CDR3 is CASRRRGVLRNEQFF. The CDR3 nucleotides are TGTGCCAGCAGGAGACGGGGGGTTTTGCGGAATGAGCAGTTCTTC. The chain combines TRBV6-1 with TRBJ2-1, with 7 bases that match TRBD2. V shed 6 bases and J 7 bases; nucleotides not matched to a gene: 12. Germline V gives CDR1 MNHNS, CDR2 SASEGT. The CDR3 spans 15 residues.

The chain recombines TRBV6-1 with TRBJ1-5; possible D gene TRBD1, 5 bases. This CDR3 contains 14 residues. Germline V gene lookup returns CDR1 MNHNS and CDR2 SASEGT. Trimming removed 6 bases from V and 0 bases from J, with 9 bases in between. CDR3 region: CASRRDGSNQPQHF. The CDR3 DNA reads TGTGCCAGCAGACGGGACGGTAGCAATCAGCCCCAGCATTTT.

This clonotype came up once. V is TRBV27 and J is TRBJ2-7; 7 bases line up with TRBD1. Losses at the gene ends were 3 bases for V and 3 bases for J; bases not matched to a gene: 5. Germline CDR1 and CDR2: MNHEY and SMNVEV (reference sequence). CDR3 length equals 14 residues. In DNA, the CDR3 is TGTGCCAGCAGTTTCGCAGGGGGTGACTACGAGCAGTACTTC. Translated: CASSFAGGDYEQYF.

Details on this clonotype: A clone one base away is much larger, so this may be a read error. The CDR3 is CASNQVVGQPQHF. The CDR3 DNA reads as TGTGCCAGCAACCAAGTCGTGGGTCAGCCCCAGCATTTT. V gene TRBV3-1 combines with J gene TRBJ1-5; no clear D. This CDR3 spans 13 amino acids. Germline CDR1 and CDR2: LGHDT and YNNKEL (reference sequence). The full variable domain, completed using reference TRBV3-1 and TRBJ1-5, is DTAVSQTPKYLVTQMGNDKSIKCEQNLGHDTMYWYKQDSKKFLKIMFSYNNKELIINETVPNRFSPKSPDKAHLNLHINSLELGDSAVYFCASNQVVGQPQHFGDGTRLSIL.